The rows below give T cell receptor beta chains drawn from one sample of a study of control samples from healthy donors and cancer patients. Clones were sequenced by immunoSEQ multiplex PCR, and TCRdb holds only the in-frame ones, with some missing. In the table there are roughly 100,000 clones, approximately 90% of which are singletons. The sequencing input was blood. All receptors come from a woman between 18 and 29 years old in good health. The CDR3 runs from the conserved cysteine through the conserved F or W. Fields, in order: J gene, V gene, clone size, D gene, CDR3 DNA, CDR3 protein. A D gene is named only where the DNA matches it firmly. Size is omitted from some rows. Given values are once, few, many or a class for expanded clones.

TRBJ2-1 | TRBV6-5 | . | TRBD2 | TGTGCCAGTGTCCCTAGCGGGAGGAAAACGAATGAGCAGTTCTTC | CASVPSGRKTNEQFF
TRBJ2-7 | TRBV28 | few | TRBD2 | TGTGCCACCCTAGCGGGGGGTCGCTACGAGCAGTACTTC | CATLAGGRYEQYF
TRBJ1-2 | TRBV7-2 | . | . | TGTGCCAGCAGCTTAACCTCCTTAAGGGATGGCTACACCTTC | CASSLTSLRDGYTF
TRBJ2-7 | TRBV30 | . | TRBD1 | TGTGCCTGGGGACAGGGATCCTACGAGCAGTACTTC | CAWGQGSYEQYF
TRBJ2-2 | TRBV19 | . | TRBD1 | TGTGCCAGTCCGGGACAGGGTGATTCCGGGGAGCTGTTTTTT | CASPGQGDSGELFF
TRBJ1-1 | TRBV29-1 | . | . | TGCAGCGTTGTTGGCCATACGTCGAACACTGAAGCTTTCTTT | CSVVGHTSNTEAFF
TRBJ2-1 | TRBV6-5 | . | . | TGTGCCAGCAGTTACGCGGGACTGTTAAAAGAGCAGTTCTTC | CASSYAGLLKEQFF
TRBJ1-6 | TRBV4-3 | . | . | TGCGCCAGCAGCCAAGGGGCCGGGACAATGAATAATTCACCCCTCCACTTT | CASSQGAGTMNNSPLHF
TRBJ1-4 | TRBV18 | . | TRBD1 | TGTGCCAGCTCGGCCGGGACAGTCGGAGAAAAACTGTTTTTT | CASSAGTVGEKLFF
TRBJ1-1 | TRBV19 | . | . | TGTGCCAGTAGTCCAAGGGGGGACCGAATGAACACTGAAGCTTTCTTT | CASSPRGDRMNTEAFF
TRBJ2-2 | TRBV7-8 | once | TRBD2 | TGTGCCAGCAGCTCACGCGGCGGACCGGGACTAGCGGAGACCGGGGAGCTGTTTTTT | CASSSRGGPGLAETGELFF
TRBJ1-2 | TRBV2 | . | . | TGTGCCAGCGAAACAGTTAACTATGGCTACACCTTC | CASETVNYGYTF
TRBJ2-2 | TRBV5-5 | . | . | TGTGCCAGCAGCATGAAGGGAGGAACCGGGGAGCTGTTTTTT | CASSMKGGTGELFF
TRBJ2-7 | TRBV6-2/TRBV6-3 | . | TRBD2 | TGTGCCAGCAGTCCCCGAATCGAACTTTGGACTAGCGGGCCCACCTACGAGCAGTACTTC | CASSPRIELWTSGPTYEQYF
TRBJ1-3 | TRBV7-9 | . | . | TGTGCCAGCAGCTTCAGGAACAGACGCTCTGGAAACACCATATATTTT | CASSFRNRRSGNTIYF
TRBJ2-1 | TRBV11-3 | . | TRBD1 | TGTGCCAGCAGCTTAGTACCGGACAGGGGAGATGAGCAGTTCTTC | CASSLVPDRGDEQFF
TRBJ2-3 | TRBV7-6 | . | TRBD2 | TGTGCCAGCAGCTCGCGGGGACTAGCGGGGTCAGATACGCAGTATTTT | CASSSRGLAGSDTQYF
TRBJ2-7 | TRBV30 | . | TRBD1 | TGTGCCTGGATTCCCGGGACAGGGATATCCTACGAGCAGTACTTC | CAWIPGTGISYEQYF
TRBJ2-1 | TRBV6-1 | . | TRBD1 | TGTGCCAGCAGTGGCTGGGTGGGACAGGGACTCGGTGAGCAGTTCTTC | CASSGWVGQGLGEQFF
TRBJ2-1 | TRBV4-1 | few | . | TGCGCCAGCAGCCAAGTAGTGCAGAGCTCCTACAATGAGCAGTTCTTC | CASSQVVQSSYNEQFF
TRBJ2-1 | TRBV6-4 | . | TRBD2 | TGTGCCAGCAGTGTACTAGCGGGAGTTGAGGGTGAGCAGTTCTTC | CASSVLAGVEGEQFF
TRBJ1-1 | TRBV5-1 | . | TRBD1 | TGCGCCAGCAGCTTGGTAAAGGCCGCGACAGGGAGAAACACTGAAGCTTTCTTT | CASSLVKAATGRNTEAFF
TRBJ2-7 | TRBV2 | few | . | TGTGCCAGCATAGGGGGTGTTTACGAGCAGTACTTC | CASIGGVYEQYF
TRBJ1-4 | TRBV9 | once | . | TGTGCCAGCAGCGTAGGGACCCGAGATGAAAAACTGTTTTTT | CASSVGTRDEKLFF
TRBJ1-1 | TRBV5-1 | . | . | TGCGCCAGCCGGCGAAACGGAAGGATTGGAGGGGGCACTGAAGCTTTCTTT | CASRRNGRIGGGTEAFF
TRBJ2-1 | TRBV11-3 | . | . | TGTGCCAGCAGCTTAGAGGGCGGGCCCCACAATGAGCAGTTCTTC | CASSLEGGPHNEQFF
TRBJ1-1 | TRBV13 | . | . | TGTGCCAGCAGCTTAGGTCGGGTTTTTAACACTGAAGCTTTCTTT | CASSLGRVFNTEAFF
TRBJ1-1 | TRBV5-4 | once | . | TGTGCCAGCAGCTTCACCGGCAGGGGAGCGTACACTGAAGCTTTCTTT | CASSFTGRGAYTEAFF
TRBJ2-3 | TRBV27 | . | TRBD1 | TGTGCCAGCAGTTTATTGGCAGGGGGAAAAGATACGCAGTATTTT | CASSLLAGGKDTQYF
TRBJ2-3 | TRBV23-1 | . | TRBD1 | TGCGCCAGCAGTCGCCCGGGACAGGGGTGCACAGATACGCAGTATTTT | CASSRPGQGCTDTQYF
TRBJ1-2 | TRBV19 | . | . | TGTGCCAGTAGTTATGTCGGAGGCTACACCTTC | CASSYVGGYTF
TRBJ1-1 | TRBV27 | . | . | TGTGCCAGCAGTTTATCAGGGAGGAACACTGAAGCTTTCTTT | CASSLSGRNTEAFF
TRBJ2-1 | TRBV30 | . | . | TGTGCCTGGAGGGGGATATCCTACAATGAGCAGTTCTTC | CAWRGISYNEQFF
TRBJ1-1 | TRBV19 | . | TRBD1 | TGTGCCAGTAGTATAAGGACAGGGCGGGAGAACACTGAAGCTTTCTTT | CASSIRTGRENTEAFF
TRBJ1-6 | TRBV2 | . | TRBD1 | TGTGCCAGCAGTGAAGTACAGGGGGCGTATAGATCACCCCTCCACTTT | CASSEVQGAYRSPLHF
TRBJ2-5 | TRBV12-3/TRBV12-4 | . | . | TGTGCCAGCAGTTTTGGGGGTAGGAAGACCCAGTACTTC | CASSFGGRKTQYF
TRBJ1-1 | TRBV14 | . | . | TGTGCCAGCAGCCTGGGGAGCACTGAAGCTTTCTTT | CASSLGSTEAFF
TRBJ1-5 | TRBV6-5 | . | . | TGTGCCAGCACCTGGGGACGAACTAGCAATCAGCCCCAGCATTTT | CASTWGRTSNQPQHF
TRBJ2-3 | TRBV11-2 | . | . | TGTGCCAGCAGCTTATTGGCTAGATTTCTTACGCAGTATTTT | CASSLLARFLTQYF
TRBJ1-4 | TRBV6-1 | . | . | TGTGCCAGCAGTGAAGGGGCCATCACAACTAATGAAAAACTGTTTTTT | CASSEGAITTNEKLFF
TRBJ2-7 | TRBV5-4 | . | TRBD1 | TGTGCCAGCAGCCGACAGGGGGCCTCCTACGAGCAGTACTTC | CASSRQGASYEQYF
TRBJ2-5 | TRBV7-7 | . | . | TGTGCTAGCAGCGAAGGACCAGGGCCAGAGACCCAGTACTTC | CASSEGPGPETQYF
TRBJ1-6 | TRBV10-3 | . | . | TGTGCCATCAGTGAGTCGGGGGCAGTCAGGTTGTCACCCCTCCACTTT | CAISESGAVRLSPLHF
TRBJ2-5 | TRBV29-1 | . | TRBD2 | TGCAGCGTTAAGGGACTAGCTGGAGAGACCCAGTACTTC | CSVKGLAGETQYF
TRBJ1-3 | TRBV18 | . | . | TGTGCCAGCTCACCCAACTTCTCTGGAAACACCATATATTTT | CASSPNFSGNTIYF
TRBJ2-1 | TRBV27 | . | . | TGTGCCAGCACATGGGGGATGAGCAGCTCCTACAATGAGCAGTTCTTC | CASTWGMSSSYNEQFF
TRBJ1-6 | TRBV3-1/TRBV3-2 | . | TRBD1 | TGTGCCAGCAGCCAAGGGGGCAGGGGGAACAGGTCACCCCTCCACTTT | CASSQGGRGNRSPLHF
TRBJ1-5 | TRBV21-1 | . | . | TGTGCCAGCAGCAAAGGGTCTAATCAGCCCCAGCATTTT | CASSKGSNQPQHF
TRBJ1-6 | TRBV7-9 | . | TRBD1 | TGTGCCAGCAGCTTAGAGTTTTGGGACAGGAACAATAATTCACCCCTCCACTTT | CASSLEFWDRNNNSPLHF
TRBJ2-7 | TRBV27 | . | TRBD1 | TGTGCCAGCAGTTCCCGGACAGGGACCGAGCAGTACTTC | CASSSRTGTEQYF
TRBJ1-1 | TRBV7-9 | once | . | TGTGCCAGCAGCCCCAACTTGGCATACACTGAAGCTTTCTTT | CASSPNLAYTEAFF